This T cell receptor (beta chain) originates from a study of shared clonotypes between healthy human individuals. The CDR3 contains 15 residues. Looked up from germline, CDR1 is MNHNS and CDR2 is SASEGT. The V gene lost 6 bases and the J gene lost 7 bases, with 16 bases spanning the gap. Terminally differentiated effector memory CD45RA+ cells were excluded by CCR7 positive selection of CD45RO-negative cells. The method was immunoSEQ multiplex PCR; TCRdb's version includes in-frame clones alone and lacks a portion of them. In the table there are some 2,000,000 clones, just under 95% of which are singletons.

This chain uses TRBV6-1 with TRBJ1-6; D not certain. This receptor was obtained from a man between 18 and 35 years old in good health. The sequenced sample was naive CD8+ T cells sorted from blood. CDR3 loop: CASRDLYSPNSPLHF. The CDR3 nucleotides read TGTGCCAGCAGGGACCTTTACTCCCCAAATTCACCCCTCCACTTT.